This record concerns one T cell receptor (beta chain) sequence. Produced via immunoSEQ multiplex PCR; TCRdb's table is partial and in-frame only. Counted here are some 100,000 clones, less than 95% occurring once; the ten biggest clones make up more than 0.25%. The record originates from a study of OX40 agonist ivuxolimab in advanced cancers. Unmatched junction bases numbered 10, after V lost 5 bases and J lost 11 bases. This CDR3 has 13 amino acids. Germline V gene lookup returns CDR1 SGHAT and CDR2 FQNNGV. The source is an adult with an advanced solid tumor such as melanoma, head and neck, liver or kidney cancer. The chain carries TRBV11-2 and TRBJ2-5; the match to TRBD2 covers 8 bases. Material: CD4+ or CD8+ T cells sorted from blood, obtained in a trial of the OX40 agonist ivuxolimab. CDR3 protein: CASSPRVRGGQYF. The CDR3, as DNA: TGTGCCAGCAGCCCACGTGTACGGGGGGGGCAGTACTTC. The entire variable domain, with the rest obtained from reference TRBV11-2 and TRBJ2-5, is as follows: EAGVAQSPRYKIIEKRQSVAFWCNPISGHATLYWYQQILGQGPKLLIQFQNNGVVDDSQLPKDRFSAERLKGVDSTLKIQPAKLEDSAVYLCASSPRVRGGQYFGPGTRLLVL.